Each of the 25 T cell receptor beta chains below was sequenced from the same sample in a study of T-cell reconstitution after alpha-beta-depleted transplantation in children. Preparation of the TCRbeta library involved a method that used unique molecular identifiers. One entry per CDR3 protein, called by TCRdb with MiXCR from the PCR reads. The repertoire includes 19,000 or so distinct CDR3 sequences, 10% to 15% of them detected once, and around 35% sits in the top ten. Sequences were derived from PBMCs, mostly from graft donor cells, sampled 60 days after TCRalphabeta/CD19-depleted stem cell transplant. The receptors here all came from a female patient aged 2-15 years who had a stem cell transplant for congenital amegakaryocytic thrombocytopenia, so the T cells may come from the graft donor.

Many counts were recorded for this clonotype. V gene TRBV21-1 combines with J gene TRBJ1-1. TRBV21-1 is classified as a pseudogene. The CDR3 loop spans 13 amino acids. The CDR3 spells CASSKGGNTEAFF. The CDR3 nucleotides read TGTGCCAGCAGCAAAGGAGGAAACACTGAAGCTTTCTTT.

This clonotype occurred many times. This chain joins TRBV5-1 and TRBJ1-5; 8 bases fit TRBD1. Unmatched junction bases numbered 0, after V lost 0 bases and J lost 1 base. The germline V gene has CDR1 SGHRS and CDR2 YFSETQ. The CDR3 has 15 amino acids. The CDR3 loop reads CASSLGQGSNQPQHF. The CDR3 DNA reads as TGCGCCAGCAGCTTGGGACAGGGGAGCAATCAGCCCCAGCATTTT.

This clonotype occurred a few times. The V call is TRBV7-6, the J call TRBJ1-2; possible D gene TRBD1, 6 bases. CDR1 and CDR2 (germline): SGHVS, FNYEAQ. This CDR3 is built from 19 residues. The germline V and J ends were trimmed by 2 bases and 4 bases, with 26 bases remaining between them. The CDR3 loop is CASSLYPRGKSGGSYGYTF. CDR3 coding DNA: TGTGCCAGCAGCTTATACCCCCGAGGAAAGTCGGGGGGCAGCTATGGCTACACCTTC.

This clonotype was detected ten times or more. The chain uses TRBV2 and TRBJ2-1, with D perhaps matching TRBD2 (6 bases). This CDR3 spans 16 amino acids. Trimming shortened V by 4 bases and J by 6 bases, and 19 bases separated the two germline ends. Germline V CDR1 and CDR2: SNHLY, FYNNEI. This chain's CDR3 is CASSGPGPRGGNEQFF. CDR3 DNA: TGTGCCAGCAGTGGACCGGGTCCCCGGGGAGGCAATGAGCAGTTCTTC.

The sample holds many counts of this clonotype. DNA for the CDR3: TGTGCCACCAGCAGAACTGCCGGACCCACGAACACCGGGGAGCTGTTTTTT. Translated, it gives CATSRTAGPTNTGELFF. The V and J genes are TRBV15 and TRBJ2-2; no definite D call. V was shortened by 2 bases and J by 0 bases, with 13 bases between the two germline ends. Looked up from germline, CDR1 is LNHNV and CDR2 is YYDKDF (reference sequence). CDR3 length equals 17 residues.

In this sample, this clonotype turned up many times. CDR3 protein: CASSLLGQSNQPQHF. The DNA of the CDR3 is TGTGCCAGCAGTTTATTGGGACAGAGCAATCAGCCCCAGCATTTT. This chain connects TRBV12-3 or TRBV12-4 to TRBJ1-5; 7 positions agree with TRBD1. The junction had 2 bases not matched to a gene; V was cut back by 2 bases and J by 1 base. The CDR3 is 15 residues long.

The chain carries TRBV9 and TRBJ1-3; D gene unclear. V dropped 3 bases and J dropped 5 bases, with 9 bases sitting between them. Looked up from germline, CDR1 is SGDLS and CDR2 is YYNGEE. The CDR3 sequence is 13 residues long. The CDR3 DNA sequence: TGTGCCAGCAGCGCCGGGTTGCGAAACACCATATATTTT. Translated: CASSAGLRNTIYF.

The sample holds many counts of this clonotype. This CDR3 is CASSLGLARYNEQFF. The DNA of the CDR3 is TGCGCCAGCAGCTTGGGGCTAGCGAGGTACAATGAGCAGTTCTTC. The chain joins TRBV5-1 to TRBJ2-1; tentative D call: TRBD2 (6 bases). In germline, CDR1 is SGHRS, CDR2 YFSETQ. The length of the CDR3 is 15 residues. V was clipped by 0 bases and J by 4 bases, with 11 bases between them.

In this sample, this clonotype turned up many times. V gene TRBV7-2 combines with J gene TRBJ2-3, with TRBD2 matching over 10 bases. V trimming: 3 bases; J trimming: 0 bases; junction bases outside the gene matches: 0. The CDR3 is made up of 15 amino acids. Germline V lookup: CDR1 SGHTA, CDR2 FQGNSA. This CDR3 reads CASSLTSGSTDTQYF. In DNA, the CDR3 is TGTGCCAGCAGCTTGACTAGCGGGAGCACAGATACGCAGTATTTT.

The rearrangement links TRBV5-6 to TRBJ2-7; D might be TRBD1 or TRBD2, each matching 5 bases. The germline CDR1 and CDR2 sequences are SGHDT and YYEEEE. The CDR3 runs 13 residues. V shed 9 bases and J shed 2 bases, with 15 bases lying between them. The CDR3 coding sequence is TGTGCCATGGGGCCTTGGGGAGCCTACGAGCAGTACTTC. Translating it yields CAMGPWGAYEQYF. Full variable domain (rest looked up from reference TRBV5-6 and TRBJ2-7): DAGVTQSPTHLIKTRGQQVTLRCSPKSGHDTVSWYQQALGQGPQFIFQYYEEEERQRGNFPDRFSGHQFPNYSSELNVNALLLGDSALYLCAMGPWGAYEQYFGPGTRLTVT.

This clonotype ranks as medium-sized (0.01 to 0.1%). CDR3 sequence: CASSLQGYGYTF. In DNA, the CDR3 is TGTGCCAGCAGCTTACAGGGCTATGGCTACACCTTC. This sequence joins TRBV12-3 or TRBV12-4 and TRBJ1-2; tentatively, D is TRBD1 (6 bases). The CDR3 totals 12 residues. V lost 6 bases and J lost 4, with 9 bases in between.

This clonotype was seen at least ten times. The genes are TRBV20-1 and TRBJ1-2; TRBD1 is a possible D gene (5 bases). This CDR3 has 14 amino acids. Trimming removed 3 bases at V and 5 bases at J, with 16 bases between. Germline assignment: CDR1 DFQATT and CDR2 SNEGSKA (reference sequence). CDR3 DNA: TGCAGTGCTAGGATGGGGGGGGAGTATTATGGCTACACCTTC. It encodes CSARMGGEYYGYTF.

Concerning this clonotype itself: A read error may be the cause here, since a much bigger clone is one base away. CDR3 region: CASSEASWAGSYAFAYEQYF. The CDR3 region has the DNA TGTGCCAGCAGTGAAGCGTCATGGGCGGGAAGTTATGCTTTTGCCTACGAGCAGTACTTC. The chain recombines TRBV2 with TRBJ2-7; TRBD2 is a possible D gene (6 bases). Per germline, CDR1 SNHLY and CDR2 FYNNEI. The length of the CDR3 is 20 residues. V lost 0 bases, J lost 2 bases, and 26 bases lay in between.

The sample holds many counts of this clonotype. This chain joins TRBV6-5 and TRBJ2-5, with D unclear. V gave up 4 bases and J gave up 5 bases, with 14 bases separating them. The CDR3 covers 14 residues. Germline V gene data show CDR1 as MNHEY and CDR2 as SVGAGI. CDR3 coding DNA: TGTGCCAGCAGTTCTTCCTACCTGGGGGAGACCCAGTACTTC. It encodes CASSSSYLGETQYF.

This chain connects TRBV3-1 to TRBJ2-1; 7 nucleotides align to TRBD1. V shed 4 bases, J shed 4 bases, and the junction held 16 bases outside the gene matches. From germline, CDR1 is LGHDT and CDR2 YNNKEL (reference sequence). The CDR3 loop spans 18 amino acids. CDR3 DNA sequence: TGTGCCAGCAGCCCCATACTCAGACAGGGCAGAGAATACAATGAGCAGTTCTTC. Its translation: CASSPILRQGREYNEQFF.

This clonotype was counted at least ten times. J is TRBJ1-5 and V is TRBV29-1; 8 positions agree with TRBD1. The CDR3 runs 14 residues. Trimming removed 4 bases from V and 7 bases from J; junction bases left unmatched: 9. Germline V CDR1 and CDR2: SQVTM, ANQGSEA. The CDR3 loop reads CSVARDRGVQPQHF. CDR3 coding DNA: TGCAGCGTTGCCCGTGACAGGGGAGTACAGCCCCAGCATTTT.

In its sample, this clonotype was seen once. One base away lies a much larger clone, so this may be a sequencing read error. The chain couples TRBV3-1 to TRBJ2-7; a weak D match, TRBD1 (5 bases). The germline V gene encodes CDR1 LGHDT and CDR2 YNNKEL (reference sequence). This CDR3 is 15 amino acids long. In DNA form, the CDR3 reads TGTGCCTGCAGCCAAGAACACAGGAGAGGTGGGGAGCAGTACTTC. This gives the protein CACSQEHRRGGEQYF.

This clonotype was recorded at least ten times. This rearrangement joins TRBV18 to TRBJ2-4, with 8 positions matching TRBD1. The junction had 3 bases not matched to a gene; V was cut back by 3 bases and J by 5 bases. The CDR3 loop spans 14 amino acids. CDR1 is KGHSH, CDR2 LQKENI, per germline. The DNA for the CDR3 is TGTGCCAGCTCACCGGGACAGGCACAAAACATTCAGTACTTC. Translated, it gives CASSPGQAQNIQYF.

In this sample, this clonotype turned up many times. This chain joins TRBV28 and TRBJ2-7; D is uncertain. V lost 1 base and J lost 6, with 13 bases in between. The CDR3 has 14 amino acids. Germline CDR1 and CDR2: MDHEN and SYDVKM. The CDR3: CASSLYPLGSEQYF. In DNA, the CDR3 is TGTGCCAGCAGTTTATACCCCTTAGGCTCCGAGCAGTACTTC.

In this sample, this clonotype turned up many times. The CDR3 region is CSVARVNTEAFF. The CDR3 bases are TGCAGCGTTGCCCGGGTTAACACTGAAGCTTTCTTT. This sequence joins TRBV29-1 and TRBJ1-1; the D is unclear. The CDR3 is 12 residues long. Germline V gene sequence: CDR1 SQVTM, CDR2 ANQGSEA. Trimming stripped 4 bases from V and 2 bases from J, with 8 bases between.

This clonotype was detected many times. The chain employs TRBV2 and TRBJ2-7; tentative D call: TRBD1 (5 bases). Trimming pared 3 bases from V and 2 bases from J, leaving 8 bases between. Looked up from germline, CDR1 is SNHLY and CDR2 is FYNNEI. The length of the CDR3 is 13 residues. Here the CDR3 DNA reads TGTGCCAGCAGTGAGGAGACAGCCTACGAGCAGTACTTC. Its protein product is CASSEETAYEQYF.

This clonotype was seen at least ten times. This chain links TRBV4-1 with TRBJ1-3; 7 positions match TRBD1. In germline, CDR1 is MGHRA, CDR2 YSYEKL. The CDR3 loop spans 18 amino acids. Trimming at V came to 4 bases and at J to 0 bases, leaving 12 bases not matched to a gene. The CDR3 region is CASSRLPGGQSSGNTIYF. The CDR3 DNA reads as TGCGCCAGCAGCCGACTCCCAGGGGGACAGAGCTCTGGAAACACCATATATTTT.

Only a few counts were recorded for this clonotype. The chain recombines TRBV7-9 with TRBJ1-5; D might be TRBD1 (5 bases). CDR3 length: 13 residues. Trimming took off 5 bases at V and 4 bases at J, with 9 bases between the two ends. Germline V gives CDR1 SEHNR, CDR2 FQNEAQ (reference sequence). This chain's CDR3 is CASSGDRNQPQHF. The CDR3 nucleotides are TGTGCCAGCAGCGGCGACAGAAATCAGCCCCAGCATTTT.

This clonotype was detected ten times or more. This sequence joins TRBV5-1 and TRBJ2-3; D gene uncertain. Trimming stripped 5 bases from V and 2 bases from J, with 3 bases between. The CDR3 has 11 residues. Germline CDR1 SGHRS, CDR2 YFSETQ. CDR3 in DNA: TGCGCCAGCAGAGCCACAGATACGCAGTATTTT. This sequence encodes CASRATDTQYF.

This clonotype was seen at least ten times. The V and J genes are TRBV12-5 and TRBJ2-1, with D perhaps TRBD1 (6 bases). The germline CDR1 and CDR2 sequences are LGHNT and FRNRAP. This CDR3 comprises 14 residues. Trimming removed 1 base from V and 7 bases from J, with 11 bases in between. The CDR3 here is CASGLGRDKNEQFF. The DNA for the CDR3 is TGTGCTAGTGGTTTGGGCCGGGACAAAAATGAGCAGTTCTTC.